A single sample is the source of the 4 T cell receptor beta chains below, sequenced in a study of blood T cell repertoires in COVID-19. The repertoire was sequenced with immunoSEQ multiplex PCR; TCRdb's copy has only in-frame clones and lacks some. The sample comprises roughly 66,000 clones, 91% of which are singletons, and around 6.7% rests with the top ten. Sequencing was done on a sample of peripheral blood. The receptors derive from a human donor in a cohort sampled during active COVID-19.

The chain uses TRBV29-1 and TRBJ2-4; 9 bases match TRBD1. This CDR3 contains 12 residues. With V trimmed by 8 bases and J by 6 bases, 5 bases remained unmatched. CDR1 is SQVTM, CDR2 ANQGSEA, per germline. The CDR3 DNA reads TGCAGCTTTACGACAGGGGGAAACATTCAGTACTTC. Residues: CSFTTGGNIQYF.

V gene TRBV28 combines with J gene TRBJ1-3; no clear D. Deletions cut 6 bases from V and 0 bases from J, with 18 bases between. CDR1 MDHEN and CDR2 SYDVKM come from the germline V gene. The CDR3 length is 17 residues. The DNA of the CDR3 is TGTGCCAGCAGCTCGGAGCTCGGTTCGAGCTCTGGAAACACCATATATTTT. This sequence encodes CASSSELGSSSGNTIYF.

The gene calls are TRBV7-9 and TRBJ2-3, with 10 bases aligning to TRBD2. Germline loops: CDR1 SEHNR, CDR2 FQNEAQ (reference sequence). V gave up 5 bases and J gave up 2 bases; unmatched junction bases: 1. The CDR3 is 14 residues long. For the CDR3, the DNA is TGTGCCAGCAGCACTAGCGGGAACACAGATACGCAGTATTTT. Encoded protein: CASSTSGNTDTQYF.

This chain connects TRBV5-1 to TRBJ2-5, with 8 nucleotides matching TRBD1. The CDR3 is made up of 15 amino acids. Germline V gives CDR1 SGHRS, CDR2 YFSETQ. V shed 4 bases, J shed 4 bases, and the junction held 9 bases outside the gene matches. CDR3 coding DNA: TGCGCCAGCAGCCCCGAACAGGGGGGCGGAGAGACCCAGTACTTC. This sequence encodes CASSPEQGGGETQYF.